Here is one T cell receptor (beta chain) with its context. Its antigen is unknown. The CDR3 has 15 amino acids. J was trimmed by 5 bases and V by 7 bases; bases with no gene match: 10. Germline V gene data show CDR1 as MNHEY and CDR2 as SVGAGI. These data belong to a study of blood T cells in healthy people across ages. In the study overall: In model experiments, template switching was able to capture about one barcoded beta molecule for every two T cells that were present. Findings of the study overall: Significant beta diversity loss was already apparent by age around 36, declining roughly linearly.

The use of a sample-barcoded 5' primer and a J-beta primer mix characterized a second PCR of about 7 to 12 cycles. TCRdb reprocessed the 5' RACE reads via MiXCR and lists one record per CDR3 protein. The profile covers under 2,000,000 distinct CDR3 sequences, with about 50% appearing a single time and less than 2.5% taken by the ten largest. The TCR sequence derives from a middle-aged woman in good health. V and J are TRBV6-5 and TRBJ2-5, with 10 bases identical to TRBD2. Sequenced: blood. CDR3 DNA: TGTGCCAGCAAACAAAGCGGGGGGGCCACCGAGACCCAGTACTTC. It yields the protein CASKQSGGATETQYF.